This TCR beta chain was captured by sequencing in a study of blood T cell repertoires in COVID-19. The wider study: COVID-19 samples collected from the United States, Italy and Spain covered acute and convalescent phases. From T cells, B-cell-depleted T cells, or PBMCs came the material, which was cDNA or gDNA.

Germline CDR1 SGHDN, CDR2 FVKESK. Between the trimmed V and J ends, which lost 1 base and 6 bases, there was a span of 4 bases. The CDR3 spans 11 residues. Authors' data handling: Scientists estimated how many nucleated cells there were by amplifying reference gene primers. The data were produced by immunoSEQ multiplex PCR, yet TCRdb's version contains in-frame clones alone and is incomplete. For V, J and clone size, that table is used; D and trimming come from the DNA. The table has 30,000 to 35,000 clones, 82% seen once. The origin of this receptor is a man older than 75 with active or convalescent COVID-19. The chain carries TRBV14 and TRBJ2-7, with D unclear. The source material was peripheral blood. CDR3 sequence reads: CASSQVGEQYF. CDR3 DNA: TGTGCCAGCAGCCAAGTCGGCGAGCAGTACTTC.